The 30 T cell receptor beta chains below all came from one sample that was sequenced in a study of T cells in Graves' hyperthyroidism and ophthalmopathy. RNA transcripts were the template for amplifying TCR beta CDR3 regions. First-round RT-PCR targeting the TCR CDR3 was performed with the HTBI primer set. MiXCR, applied by TCRdb to the multiplex PCR reads, yields one record per CDR3 protein. The sample shows a few hundred thousand distinct CDR3 sequences, approximately 16% of them seen only once. The sequenced sample was blood. Receptor source: a woman aged 30 to 39 with Graves' ophthalmopathy.

This clonotype showed up many times. The DNA is left out, because the CDR3 cannot be placed on it with certainty; the CDR3 is given as TCRdb lists it. V gene TRBV12-3 or TRBV12-4 combines with J gene TRBJ2-2; the table's D call TRBD1 went unverified against the DNA. The CDR3 spans 13 amino acids, including both terminal residues. The CDR3 spells CASSDSTPGSCFF.

Points on this clonotype: Since a much larger clone is just one base distant, this may be a read error. This chain joins TRBV20-1 and TRBJ1-1; TRBD1 is a possible D gene (6 bases). The CDR3 is made up of 13 amino acids. CDR1 DFQATT and CDR2 SNEGSKA come from the germline V gene (reference sequence). The CDR3 loop is CTPDRGANTEAFF. The CDR3 nucleotides read TGCACCCCGGACCGGGGGGCGAACACTGAAGCTTTCTTT.

The rearrangement links TRBV19 to TRBJ2-7; 8 nucleotides match TRBD1. CDR1 is LNHDA and CDR2 is SQIVND in the germline V gene (reference sequence). This CDR3 contains 15 residues. V dropped 5 bases and J dropped 6; count of bases not matched to a gene: 12. The DNA of the CDR3 is TGTGCCAGTAGTCCCTCGGACAGGGTAAGGGGCGAGCAGTACTTC. Its protein is CASSPSDRVRGEQYF.

In this sample, this clonotype turned up many times. The chain employs TRBV7-8 and TRBJ2-3; 9 bases fit TRBD2. The CDR3 has 15 amino acids. Germline V gene lookup returns CDR1 SGHVS and CDR2 FQNEAQ. Trimming cost V 3 bases and J 7 bases; bases outside gene matches: 8. CDR3 region: CASSFRVLAGNTQYF. The CDR3, as DNA: TGTGCCAGCAGCTTTCGCGTACTAGCGGGCAATACGCAGTATTTT.

In its sample, this clonotype was seen many times. CDR3 sequence reads: CASSSTGIQAFF. CDR3 sequence (DNA): TGTGCCAGCAGCAGTACAGGGATCCAGGCTTTCTTT. This chain connects TRBV6-2 or TRBV6-3 to TRBJ1-1, with TRBD1 as a possible D gene (6 bases). Germline V CDR1 and CDR2: MNHEY, SVGEGT. V was trimmed by 6 bases and J by 11 bases, leaving 16 bases between them. The CDR3 is made up of 12 amino acids.

The table lists this clonotype with many counts. The V and J genes are TRBV27 and TRBJ1-1; D is ambiguous. V lost 6 bases and J 6 bases, leaving 14 bases between the germline ends. Germline-derived CDR1 and CDR2 are MNHEY and SMNVEV (reference sequence). This CDR3 comprises 13 residues. CDR3 in DNA: TGTGCCAGCAGCCACGGTCGAGGATCTGAAGCTTTCTTT. This gives the protein CASSHGRGSEAFF.

The chain links TRBV29-1 to TRBJ1-1; no reliable D call. The CDR3 contains 14 residues. V lost 2 bases and J 4 bases, leaving 14 bases between the germline ends. CDR1 and CDR2 (germline): SQVTM, ANQGSEA. Here the CDR3 DNA reads TGCAGCGTTGAAATGCAGACAAGAGGCACTGAAGCTTTCTTT. Amino acids: CSVEMQTRGTEAFF.

This clonotype showed up many times. The chain carries TRBV12-3 or TRBV12-4 and TRBJ2-2, with 8 bases matching TRBD1. This CDR3 spans 14 amino acids. V lost 2 bases, J lost 10 bases, and 6 bases stayed unmatched. CDR3 nucleotides: TGTGCCAGCAGTTTAAGCGTCAGGGGGCAGGAGCTGTTTTTT. This gives the protein CASSLSVRGQELFF.

CDR3 DNA: TGTGCCAGCAGTTTAATGGGGGGCCCCTACGAGCAGTACTTC. Its protein product is CASSLMGGPYEQYF. The chain employs TRBV12-3 or TRBV12-4 and TRBJ2-7, with D perhaps being TRBD1 or TRBD2 (6 bases each). V was clipped by 2 bases and J by 2 bases, with 10 bases between them. This CDR3 spans 14 amino acids.

This clonotype was recorded many times. The V and J genes are TRBV28 and TRBJ2-7; TRBD2 might be the D (6 bases). Germline V CDR1 and CDR2: MDHEN, SYDVKM. This CDR3 is 12 amino acids long. Trimming took 5 bases from V and 6 from J, leaving 11 bases between them. The CDR3 region is CASSGASAEQYF. The CDR3 coding sequence is TGTGCCAGCAGTGGGGCTAGCGCCGAGCAGTACTTC.

About this clonotype: A much more abundant neighbour one base away suggests this may be a read error. The chain couples TRBV7-2 to TRBJ2-7; 9 nucleotides agree with TRBD1. The CDR3 has 14 residues. Germline V gene sequence: CDR1 SGHTA, CDR2 FQGNSA. The CDR3 is CASSPRTGDYERYF. Here the CDR3 DNA reads TGTGCCAGCAGCCCCCGGACAGGGGACTACGAGCGGTACTTC.

The chain recombines TRBV5-1 with TRBJ1-1, with D perhaps matching TRBD1 (6 bases). The V end was cut by 6 bases, the J end by 3 bases, with 18 bases between. This CDR3 spans 15 amino acids. Per the germline V gene, CDR1 is SGHRS and CDR2 is YFSETQ. The CDR3 loop reads CASTFGATGHTEAFF. Here the CDR3 DNA reads TGCGCCAGCACCTTTGGAGCGACAGGCCACACTGAAGCTTTCTTT. The entire variable domain, with the rest obtained from reference TRBV5-1 and TRBJ1-1, is as follows: KAGVTQTPRYLIKTRGQQVTLSCSPISGHRSVSWYQQTPGQGLQFLFEYFSETQRNKGNFPGRFSGRQFSNSRSEMNVSTLELGDSALYLCASTFGATGHTEAFFGQGTRLTVV.

The V call is TRBV18, the J call TRBJ2-3; perhaps TRBD2 as D (5 bases). Trimming took 4 bases from V and 3 from J, leaving 11 bases between them. The CDR3 is 14 residues long. Germline values: CDR1 KGHSH, CDR2 LQKENI. The CDR3 reads CASSLPGVTDTQYF. The CDR3 DNA sequence: TGTGCCAGCTCACTGCCCGGGGTAACAGATACGCAGTATTTT.

This clonotype was counted between two and nine times. This CDR3 is CASRPRRDQIREEQFF. For the CDR3, the DNA is TGTGCCAGTAGGCCCCGCCGGGACCAGATAAGGGAGGAGCAGTTCTTC. The chain recombines TRBV27 with TRBJ2-1; D is perhaps TRBD1 or TRBD2 (5 bases each). V shed 9 bases and J shed 10 bases, with 28 bases lying between them. Germline V CDR1 and CDR2: MNHEY, SMNVEV (reference sequence). The CDR3 is 16 amino acids.

This clonotype was picked up many times. The rearrangement uses TRBV20-1 and TRBJ1-5; D perhaps matches TRBD1 (5 bases). Germline-derived CDR1 and CDR2 are DFQATT and SNEGSKA (reference sequence). Trimming shortened V by 6 bases and J by 0 bases, and 9 bases separated the two germline ends. The CDR3 totals 13 residues. Here the CDR3 reads CSARDDSNQPQHF. The CDR3 DNA reads TGCAGTGCCCGGGACGATAGCAATCAGCCCCAGCATTTT.

This clonotype occurred many times. The chain uses TRBV7-3 and TRBJ2-3; D might be TRBD2 (6 bases). V was trimmed by 5 bases and J by 10 bases, leaving 25 bases between them. This CDR3 has 16 amino acids. Germline CDR1 is SGHTA and CDR2 is FQGTGA. The CDR3 is CASSPTGAGPHVAQYF. In DNA, the CDR3 is TGTGCCAGCAGCCCAACCGGAGCGGGTCCCCATGTAGCGCAGTATTTT.

Ten or more counts support this clonotype. The rearrangement joins TRBV20-1 to TRBJ2-3; 9 nucleotides line up with TRBD2. V was pared by 6 bases and J by 6 bases, with 13 bases of the junction left unmatched. There are 15 residues in the CDR3. Looked up from germline, CDR1 is DFQATT and CDR2 is SNEGSKA (reference sequence). CDR3 in DNA: TGCAGTGCCAACGCCGGGACTAGCTCCCCCGATACGCAGTATTTT. Its protein is CSANAGTSSPDTQYF.

This sequence joins TRBV5-1 and TRBJ1-6, with D possibly matching TRBD1 (6 bases). The CDR3 runs 16 residues. Trimming removed 4 bases at V and 3 bases at J, with 14 bases between. Germline V gene sequence: CDR1 SGHRS, CDR2 YFSETQ. CDR3 amino acids: CASSRRGSDYNSPLHF. The CDR3 bases are TGCGCCAGCAGCCGCAGGGGAAGTGACTATAATTCACCCCTCCACTTT.

This clonotype has a handful of counts. V is TRBV28 and J is TRBJ2-7, with a possible D match to TRBD2 (5 bases). V was shortened by 6 bases and J by 5 bases, with 14 bases between the two germline ends. There are 13 residues in the CDR3. The germline V gene encodes CDR1 MDHEN and CDR2 SYDVKM. CDR3 sequence reads: CASSCSSGNEQYF. CDR3 sequence (DNA): TGTGCCAGCAGCTGCTCCTCGGGAAACGAGCAGTACTTC.

This clonotype was seen repeatedly, ten times or more. The gene calls are TRBV11-2 and TRBJ2-3, with TRBD2 as a possible D gene (5 bases). CDR3 length equals 14 residues. Trimming removed 5 bases at V and 4 bases at J, with 13 bases between. Germline V CDR1 and CDR2: SGHAT, FQNNGV. This chain's CDR3 is CASSLARASDTQYF. The CDR3 nucleotides are TGTGCCAGCAGCCTAGCTCGGGCTTCAGATACGCAGTATTTT.

The table lists this clonotype with a few counts. V gene TRBV6-2 or TRBV6-3 combines with J gene TRBJ2-2; TRBD2 is a possible D gene (5 bases). The CDR3 is made up of 13 amino acids. Germline assignment: CDR1 MNHEY and CDR2 SVGEGT. V shed 4 bases and J shed 3 bases, with 6 bases lying between them. CDR3 nucleotide sequence: TGTGCCAGCAGTTCTAGCTACACCGGGGAGCTGTTTTTT. It encodes CASSSSYTGELFF.

This clonotype appeared a few times. The chain uses TRBV7-9 and TRBJ2-1, with D possibly being TRBD2 (5 bases). This CDR3 has 12 amino acids. Germline CDR1 SEHNR, CDR2 FQNEAQ (reference sequence). The V end lost 1 base, the J end lost 13 bases, and 11 bases lay between the germline ends. The CDR3 spells CASSLVSGIQFF. The CDR3 bases are TGTGCCAGCAGCTTAGTTTCGGGAATTCAGTTCTTC. Full variable domain (missing parts from reference TRBV7-9 and TRBJ2-1): DTGVSQNPRHKITKRGQNVTFRCDPISEHNRLYWYRQTLGQGPEFLTYFQNEAQLEKSRLLSDRFSAERPKGSFSTLEIQRTEQGDSAMYLCASSLVSGIQFFGPGTRLTVL.

This clonotype was picked up many times. The chain is built from TRBV7-2 and TRBJ1-2; D remains ambiguous. The CDR3 spans 14 residues. The V end was cut by 0 bases, the J end by 0 bases, with 5 bases between. Germline V lookup: CDR1 SGHTA, CDR2 FQGNSA. As DNA, the CDR3 is TGTGCCAGCAGCTTAGCAATCTCTAACTATGGCTACACCTTC. Translated, it gives CASSLAISNYGYTF.

At least ten counts were recorded for this clonotype. The chain recombines TRBV11-2 with TRBJ2-7; D may be TRBD2 (5 bases). This CDR3 is built from 15 residues. V shed 6 bases and J shed 1 base, with 16 bases lying between them. The germline CDR1 and CDR2 sequences are SGHAT and FQNNGV. CDR3 residues: CASSRAGLASYEQYF. In DNA, the CDR3 is TGTGCCAGCAGTAGGGCCGGACTCGCTTCCTACGAGCAGTACTTC.

This chain links TRBV19 with TRBJ2-2; 14 nucleotides line up with TRBD2. CDR3 length: 17 amino acids. The trim removed 2 bases at V and 6 bases at J, leaving 5 bases unmatched. Germline-derived CDR1 and CDR2 are LNHDA and SQIVND (reference sequence). The CDR3 region has the DNA TGTGCCAGTAGTATACCTCGACTAGCGGGAGGGCCCGGGGAGCTGTTTTTT. Translating it yields CASSIPRLAGGPGELFF.

The genes are TRBV28 and TRBJ2-3; D is perhaps TRBD2 (5 bases). There are 13 residues in the CDR3. Trimming took 3 bases from V and 7 from J, leaving 11 bases between them. Germline CDR1 and CDR2: MDHEN and SYDVKM. CDR3 sequence: CASSLERVNTQYF. CDR3 DNA sequence: TGTGCCAGCAGTTTGGAGAGGGTAAATACGCAGTATTTT.

This clonotype was recorded a few times. The rearrangement links TRBV27 to TRBJ2-7; 9 positions match TRBD2. V gave up 2 bases and J gave up 5 bases; unmatched junction bases: 7. Germline assignment: CDR1 MNHEY and CDR2 SMNVEV (reference sequence). The CDR3 is 15 amino acids. The CDR3 DNA reads TGTGCCAGCAGTTTAGCGGGAGGGCCGTTCGACGAGCAGTACTTC. Its protein product is CASSLAGGPFDEQYF.

This clonotype was seen ten or more times. This chain uses TRBV4-3 with TRBJ2-2; no definite D call. The germline V gene encodes CDR1 LGHNA and CDR2 YSLEER. The CDR3 runs 15 residues. The germline V and J ends were trimmed by 5 bases and 4 bases, with 14 bases remaining between them. The CDR3 loop reads CASSSTALGTGELFF. DNA of the CDR3: TGCGCCAGCAGCTCGACCGCCTTAGGCACCGGGGAGCTGTTTTTT.

This clonotype was seen only a few times. The chain links TRBV2 to TRBJ2-1; possible D gene TRBD2, 5 bases. Germline CDR1 is SNHLY and CDR2 is FYNNEI. The CDR3 covers 12 residues. The V end was cut by 10 bases, the J end by 6 bases, with 13 bases between. CDR3 residues: CATRETINEQFF. The CDR3 DNA follows: TGTGCCACCCGCGAGACTATCAATGAGCAGTTCTTC.

The V call is TRBV25-1, the J call TRBJ2-5; TRBD2 matches 10 bases. V gave up 2 bases and J gave up 1 base; unmatched junction bases: 7. From germline, CDR1 is MGHDK and CDR2 SYGVNS. The CDR3 length is 17 residues. As DNA, the CDR3 is TGTGCCAGCAGTGAAACCCGGACTAGCGGAGGCCAAGAGACCCAGTACTTC. Translated, it gives CASSETRTSGGQETQYF.